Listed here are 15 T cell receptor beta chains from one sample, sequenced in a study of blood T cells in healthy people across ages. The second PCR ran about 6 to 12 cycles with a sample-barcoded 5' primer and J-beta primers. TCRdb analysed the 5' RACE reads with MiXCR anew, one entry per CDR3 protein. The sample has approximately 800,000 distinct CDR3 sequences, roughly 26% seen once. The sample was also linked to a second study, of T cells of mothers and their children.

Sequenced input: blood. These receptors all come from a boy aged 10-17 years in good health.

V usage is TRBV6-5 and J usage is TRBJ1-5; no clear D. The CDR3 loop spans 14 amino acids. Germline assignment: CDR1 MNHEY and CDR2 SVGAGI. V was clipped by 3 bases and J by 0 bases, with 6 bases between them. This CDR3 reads CASSYRSSNQPQHF. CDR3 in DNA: TGTGCCAGCAGTTATCGTTCTAGCAATCAGCCCCAGCATTTT.

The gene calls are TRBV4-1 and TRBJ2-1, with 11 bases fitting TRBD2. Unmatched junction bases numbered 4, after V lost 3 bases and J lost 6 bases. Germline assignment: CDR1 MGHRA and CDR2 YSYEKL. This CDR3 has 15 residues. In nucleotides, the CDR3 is TGCGCCAGCAGCCAGGGACTAGCGGCCTTCAATGAGCAGTTCTTC. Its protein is CASSQGLAAFNEQFF.

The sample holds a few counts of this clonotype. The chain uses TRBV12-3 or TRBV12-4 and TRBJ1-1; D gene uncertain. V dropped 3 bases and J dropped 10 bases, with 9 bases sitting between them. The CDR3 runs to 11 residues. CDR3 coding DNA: TGTGCCAGCAGTTTGGAATTAGGAGCTTTCTTT. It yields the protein CASSLELGAFF.

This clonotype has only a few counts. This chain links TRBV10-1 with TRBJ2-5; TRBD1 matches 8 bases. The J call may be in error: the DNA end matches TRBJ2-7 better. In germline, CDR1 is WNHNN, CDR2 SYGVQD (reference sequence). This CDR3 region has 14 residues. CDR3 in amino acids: CASSDGWTGYEQYF. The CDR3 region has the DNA TGCGCCAGCAGTGATGGTTGGACAGGGTACGAGCAGTACTTC.

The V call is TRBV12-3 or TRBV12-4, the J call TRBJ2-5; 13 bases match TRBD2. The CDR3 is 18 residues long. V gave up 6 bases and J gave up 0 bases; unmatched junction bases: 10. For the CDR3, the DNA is TGTGCCAGCAGGTATCCGGGACTAGCGGGGTCTTACCAAGAGACCCAGTACTTC. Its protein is CASRYPGLAGSYQETQYF.

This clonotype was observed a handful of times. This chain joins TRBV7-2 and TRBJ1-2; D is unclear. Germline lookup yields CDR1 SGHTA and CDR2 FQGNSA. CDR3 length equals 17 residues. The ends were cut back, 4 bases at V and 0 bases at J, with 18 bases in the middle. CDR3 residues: CASSSRSAGRSNYGYTF. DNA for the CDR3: TGTGCCAGCAGCTCCCGATCTGCAGGACGCTCTAACTATGGCTACACCTTC.

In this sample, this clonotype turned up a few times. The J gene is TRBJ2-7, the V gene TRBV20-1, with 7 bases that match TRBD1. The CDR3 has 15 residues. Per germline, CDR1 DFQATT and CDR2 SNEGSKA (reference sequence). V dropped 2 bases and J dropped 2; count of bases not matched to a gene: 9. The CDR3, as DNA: TGCAGTGCTAGACCGACAGGGTCGTATCCCTACGAGCAGTACTTC. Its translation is CSARPTGSYPYEQYF.

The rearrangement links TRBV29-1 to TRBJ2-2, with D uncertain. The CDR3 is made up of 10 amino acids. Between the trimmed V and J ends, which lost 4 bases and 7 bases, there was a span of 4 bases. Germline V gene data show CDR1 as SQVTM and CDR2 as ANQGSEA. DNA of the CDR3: TGCAGCGTTGTTATCGGGGAGCTGTTTTTT. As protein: CSVVIGELFF.

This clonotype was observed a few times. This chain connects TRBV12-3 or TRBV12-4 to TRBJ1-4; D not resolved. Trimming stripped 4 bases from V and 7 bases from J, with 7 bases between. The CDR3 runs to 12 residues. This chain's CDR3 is CASSWVSEKLFF. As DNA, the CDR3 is TGTGCCAGCAGTTGGGTCAGTGAAAAACTGTTTTTT.

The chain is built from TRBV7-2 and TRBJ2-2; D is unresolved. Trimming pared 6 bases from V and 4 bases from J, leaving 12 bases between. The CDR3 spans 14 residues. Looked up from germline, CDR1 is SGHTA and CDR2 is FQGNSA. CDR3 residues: CASRIASGTGELFF. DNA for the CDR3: TGTGCCAGCAGAATCGCCAGTGGCACCGGGGAGCTGTTTTTT.

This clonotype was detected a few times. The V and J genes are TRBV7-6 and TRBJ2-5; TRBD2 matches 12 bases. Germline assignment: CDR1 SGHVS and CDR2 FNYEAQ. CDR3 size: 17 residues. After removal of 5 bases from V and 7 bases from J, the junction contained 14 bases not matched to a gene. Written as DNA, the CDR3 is TGTGCCAGCAGCCTGACTAGCGGGGGCCCCCCCGAAGGGACCCAGTACTTC. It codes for CASSLTSGGPPEGTQYF.

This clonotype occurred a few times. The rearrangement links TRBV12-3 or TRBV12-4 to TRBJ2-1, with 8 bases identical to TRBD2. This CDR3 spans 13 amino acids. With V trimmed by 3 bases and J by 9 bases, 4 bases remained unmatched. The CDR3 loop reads CASSFTREGEQFF. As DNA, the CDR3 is TGTGCCAGCAGTTTTACTCGGGAGGGTGAGCAGTTCTTC.

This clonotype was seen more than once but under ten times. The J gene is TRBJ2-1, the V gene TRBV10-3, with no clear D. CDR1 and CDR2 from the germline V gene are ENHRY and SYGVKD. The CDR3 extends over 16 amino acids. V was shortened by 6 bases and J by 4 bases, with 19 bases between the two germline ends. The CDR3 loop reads CAISQTPITEYNEQFF. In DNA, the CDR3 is TGTGCCATCAGCCAGACACCTATCACGGAATACAATGAGCAGTTCTTC.

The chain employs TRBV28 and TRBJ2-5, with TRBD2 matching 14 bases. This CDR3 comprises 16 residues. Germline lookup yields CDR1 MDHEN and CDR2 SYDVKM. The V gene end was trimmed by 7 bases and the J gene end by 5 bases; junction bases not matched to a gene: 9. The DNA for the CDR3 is TGTGCCAGCACCACTCGACTAGCGGGGGGGCGGGAGACCCAGTACTTC. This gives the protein CASTTRLAGGRETQYF.

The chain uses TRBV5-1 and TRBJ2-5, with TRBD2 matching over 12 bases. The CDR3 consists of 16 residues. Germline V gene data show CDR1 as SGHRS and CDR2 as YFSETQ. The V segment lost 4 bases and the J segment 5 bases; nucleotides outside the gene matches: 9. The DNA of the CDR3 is TGCGCCAGCAGCCCCGGACTAGCGGGGATCGGGGAGACCCAGTACTTC. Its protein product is CASSPGLAGIGETQYF.